One and the same sample provided the 6 T cell receptor beta chains below, sequenced in a study of T-cell memory formation after mild COVID-19. TCRdb analysed the 5' RACE reads with MiXCR anew, one entry per CDR3 protein. The sample has 530,000 or so distinct CDR3 sequences; roughly 17% are singletons. Material: PBMCs or a T cell subset sorted from them (not recorded which). The origin of the receptors is an adult woman who had mild COVID-19 (a few samples of this study predate the infection). Cell type and time point are not known.

This clonotype showed up just a few times. The chain has TRBV11-2 and TRBJ2-7, with 10 nucleotides matching TRBD1. The germline V gene encodes CDR1 SGHAT and CDR2 FQNNGV. The CDR3 runs 16 residues. The junction had 12 bases not matched to a gene; V was cut back by 4 bases and J by 6 bases. CDR3 loop: CASSSSWGQGNGEQYF. The CDR3 nucleotides read TGTGCCAGCAGCTCCAGCTGGGGACAGGGGAACGGCGAGCAGTACTTC.

V gene TRBV20-1 combines with J gene TRBJ1-4, with TRBD1 as a possible D gene (5 bases). The CDR3 extends over 15 amino acids. Germline lookup yields CDR1 DFQATT and CDR2 SNEGSKA (reference sequence). Deletions cut 4 bases from V and 4 bases from J, with 16 bases between. This chain's CDR3 is CSAKGSLRINEKLFF. The CDR3 nucleotides are TGCAGTGCTAAGGGGTCTTTGCGGATTAATGAAAAACTGTTTTTT.

This chain links TRBV11-3 with TRBJ2-2; D possibly corresponds to TRBD2 (7 bases). Germline CDR1 SGHNT, CDR2 YENEEA. V was cut by 5 bases and J by 0 bases, with 10 bases left in between. CDR3 length: 15 amino acids. The chain's CDR3 is CASSAGGPNTGELFF. The CDR3 DNA reads as TGTGCCAGCAGCGCCGGGGGGCCGAACACCGGGGAGCTGTTTTTT.

In its sample, this clonotype was seen a few times. The rearrangement links TRBV28 to TRBJ2-1, with 10 bases fitting TRBD2. The length of the CDR3 is 15 residues. V shed 8 bases and J 6 bases; nucleotides not matched to a gene: 10. Germline loops: CDR1 MDHEN, CDR2 SYDVKM. The CDR3 nucleotides are TGTGCCAGCGGAAGAATAGCGGGAGGAACCAATGAGCAGTTCTTC. The encoded protein is CASGRIAGGTNEQFF. The entire variable domain, with the rest obtained from reference TRBV28 and TRBJ2-1, is as follows: DVKVTQSSRYLVKRTGEKVFLECVQDMDHENMFWYRQDPGLGLRLIYFSYDVKMKEKGDIPEGYSVSREKKERFSLILESASTNQTSMYLCASGRIAGGTNEQFFGPGTRLTVL.

This chain's CDR3 is CASSQDPLADPYNEQFF. CDR3 bases: TGCGCCAGCAGCCAAGACCCTCTAGCGGACCCCTACAATGAGCAGTTCTTC. V and J are TRBV4-3 and TRBJ2-1; TRBD2 matches at 7 bases. Germline CDR1 and CDR2: LGHNA and YSLEER. The CDR3 extends over 17 amino acids. V dropped 0 bases and J dropped 2; count of bases not matched to a gene: 7.

This clonotype occurred a few times. The genes are TRBV29-1 and TRBJ2-1; TRBD2 matches at 14 bases. Germline trimming cut 5 bases from V and 12 bases from J; bases unmatched to any gene: 9. This CDR3 region has 14 residues. Germline lookup yields CDR1 SQVTM and CDR2 ANQGSEA. The CDR3 DNA sequence: TGCAGCGTTCAAACGGGACTAGCGGGAGTTGGGCAGTTCTTC. Amino acid sequence: CSVQTGLAGVGQFF.